The 10 T cell receptor beta chains below come from one sample, sequenced in a study of blood T cell repertoires in COVID-19. The table came from immunoSEQ multiplex PCR; TCRdb's copy has only in-frame clones and leaves some out. The sample has about 49,000 clones, 75% to 85% seen once. The source material was peripheral blood. The receptors here all came from an older woman with acute or convalescent COVID-19.

The rearrangement uses TRBV15 and TRBJ1-4; TRBD1 matches at 9 bases. This CDR3 has 15 residues. V dropped 3 bases and J dropped 16; count of bases not matched to a gene: 15. The germline V gene encodes CDR1 LNHNV and CDR2 YYDKDF (reference sequence). The CDR3 DNA follows: TGTGCCACCAGCAGTCTTACGGGACAGGGCCAGAAAAGGTTTTTT. This sequence encodes CATSSLTGQGQKRFF.

CDR3 DNA: TGTGCCAGCAGCGGACGGACAGCTAGTACCTACGAGCAGTACTTC. It encodes CASSGRTASTYEQYF. The chain is built from TRBV5-6 and TRBJ2-7; perhaps TRBD1 as D (6 bases). V gave up 4 bases and J gave up 2 bases, with 16 bases separating them. Germline CDR1 reads SGHDT; CDR2 reads YYEEEE. The CDR3 has 15 residues.

V gene TRBV12-3 or TRBV12-4 combines with J gene TRBJ1-1; no clear D. CDR3 length: 13 residues. V was trimmed by 3 bases and J by 6 bases, leaving 11 bases between them. The DNA of the CDR3 is TGTGCCAGCAGTTTGCGCAAGCCCCCTGAAGCTTTCTTT. Translating it yields CASSLRKPPEAFF.

The chain is built from TRBV18 and TRBJ1-3; D call uncertain. CDR1 is KGHSH and CDR2 is LQKENI in the germline V gene. Trimming took 2 bases from V and 0 from J, leaving 8 bases between them. This CDR3 is built from 15 residues. The CDR3 is CASSPGQSSGNTIYF. For the CDR3, the DNA is TGTGCCAGCTCACCAGGGCAGAGCTCTGGAAACACCATATATTTT.

J is TRBJ1-3 and V is TRBV12-5, with 11 positions matching TRBD1. This CDR3 is built from 16 residues. Trimming took 7 bases from V and 0 from J; bases not matched to a gene: 5. Germline lookup yields CDR1 LGHNT and CDR2 FRNRAP. CDR3 in amino acids: CASVRTGGLSGNTIYF. The CDR3 DNA sequence: TGTGCTAGTGTTAGGACAGGGGGCCTCTCTGGAAACACCATATATTTT.

The V and J genes are TRBV5-4 and TRBJ2-7; 11 bases are a match to TRBD2. Germline lookup yields CDR1 SGHNT and CDR2 YYREEE (reference sequence). The CDR3 is 14 amino acids. J gave up 3 bases and V 4 bases, and 3 bases lay outside the gene matches. CDR3 residues: CASSSGTSGYEQYF. CDR3 DNA sequence: TGTGCCAGCAGCAGCGGGACTAGCGGCTACGAGCAGTACTTC.

V is TRBV18 and J is TRBJ1-2; the D is unclear. CDR3 length: 15 amino acids. Germline V gives CDR1 KGHSH, CDR2 LQKENI. V was shortened by 1 base and J by 6 bases, with 15 bases between the two germline ends. The CDR3 here is CASSPQGSLDDGYTF. The CDR3 nucleotides read TGTGCCAGCTCACCACAAGGGAGCCTAGACGATGGCTACACCTTC. The variable domain in full, completed from reference TRBV18 and TRBJ1-2, reads NAGVMQNPRHLVRRRGQEARLRCSPMKGHSHVYWYRQLPEEGLKFMVYLQKENIIDESGMPKERFSAEFPKEGPSILRIQQVVRGDSAAYFCASSPQGSLDDGYTFGSGTRLTVV.

V usage is TRBV5-4 and J usage is TRBJ1-2, with TRBD1 as a possible D gene (5 bases). Between the trimmed V and J ends, which lost 1 base and 8 bases, there was a span of 12 bases. This CDR3 comprises 13 residues. Germline loops: CDR1 SGHNT, CDR2 YYREEE (reference sequence). CDR3 nucleotide sequence: TGTGCCAGCAGCTTGCCCGGGGGGGACGGCTACACCTTC. It is translated as CASSLPGGDGYTF.

The genes are TRBV30 and TRBJ1-2; D remains unclear. Germline V gives CDR1 GTSNPN, CDR2 SVGIG (reference sequence). V was pared by 4 bases and J by 8 bases, with 26 bases between. The CDR3 totals 16 residues. As DNA, the CDR3 is TGTGCCTGGAATAGAGGAGACGCGGACCGTTCGGGAGGCTACACCTTC. This encodes CAWNRGDADRSGGYTF.

This clone was observed a handful of times. V gene TRBV6-5 combines with J gene TRBJ2-3; D call uncertain. The CDR3 runs to 16 residues. Germline V gene sequence: CDR1 MNHEY, CDR2 SVGAGI. V was pared by 4 bases and J by 3 bases, with 17 bases between. Written as DNA, the CDR3 is TGTGCCAGCAGTTCGGCCTCTCGCTGGGCGACAGATACGCAGTATTTT. Protein product: CASSSASRWATDTQYF.